These 3 T cell receptor beta chains were all obtained from the same sample, sequenced in a study of blood T cell repertoires in COVID-19. Profiling relied on immunoSEQ multiplex PCR, and the TCRdb table lists in-frame clones only, not all of them. The sample yields under 95,000 clones, around 87% seen once. The sequenced material came from peripheral blood. All receptors derive from a man in his forties with acute or convalescent COVID-19.

In DNA, the CDR3 is TGTGCCAGCAGCAAAGAGGGACAGTCGGGAGGCTACACCTTC. Its translation: CASSKEGQSGGYTF. This chain joins TRBV21-1 and TRBJ1-2; TRBD1 is taken as the D call from the table, unchecked against the DNA. TRBV21-1 is marked as a pseudogene. The CDR3 is 14 amino acids.

The chain is built from TRBV19 and TRBJ2-7, with 9 positions matching TRBD1. The length of the CDR3 is 15 residues. Germline V gives CDR1 LNHDA, CDR2 SQIVND (reference sequence). V gave up 5 bases and J gave up 2 bases; unmatched junction bases: 7. The CDR3 protein is CASSPRTGATYEQYF. CDR3 coding DNA: TGTGCCAGTAGTCCCCGGACAGGGGCAACCTACGAGCAGTACTTC.

Only a few counts were recorded for this clone. The chain joins TRBV18 to TRBJ2-3; D is perhaps TRBD2 (6 bases). The CDR3 length is 14 residues. CDR1 and CDR2 from the germline V gene are KGHSH and LQKENI. V gave up 5 bases and J gave up 1 base, with 10 bases separating them. The CDR3 is CASSTTRGTDTQYF. The DNA for the CDR3 is TGTGCCAGCTCAACGACTAGGGGCACAGATACGCAGTATTTT.